This TCR beta chain is from a study of blood T cells in healthy people across ages. Study conclusions and caveats: In older individuals, TCR beta diversity per million T cells was lower, falling roughly linearly with age.

PCR was performed a second time for about 7 to 11 cycles using a sample-barcoded 5' primer and a J-beta primer mix. Each cDNA molecule carried a tag from a template-switch adaptor that contained 12 random nucleotides. TCRdb re-called the 5' RACE reads with MiXCR, one entry per CDR3 protein. The sample includes 1,800,000 or so distinct CDR3 sequences, approximately 40% of them seen just once. Germline V gene sequence: CDR1 SQVTM, CDR2 ANQGSEA. With 5 bases clipped from V and 2 bases from J, the junction kept 9 bases outside the gene matches. This CDR3 region has 15 residues. This clonotype was counted many times. Antigen specificity is unknown.

Sequenced sample: blood. This receptor was identified in a human donor in good health. The genes are TRBV29-1 and TRBJ2-1; 7 bases match TRBD2. The CDR3 reads CSVKGLPSTYNEQFF. The CDR3 DNA follows: TGCAGCGTTAAGGGACTACCCTCGACCTACAATGAGCAGTTCTTC.